The 4 T cell receptor beta chains given below trace back to one sample, sequenced in a study of T cell changes during pregnancy in multiple sclerosis (dated by TCRdb to between 2019 and 2020). Library method: the immunoSEQ multiplex PCR assay. The source is immuneACCESS, and TCRdb retained only in-frame sequences with V and J called. Part of the clones is not carried over; for the studies checked, unresolved V genes explain less than half of this, and the remainder is unexplained. In all, the sample holds under 100,000 clones, and 80% to 95% of those were seen once. The ten largest clones add up to 1.5% to 2% of the sample. The material was peripheral blood, obtained in the first trimester of pregnancy. The receptor source for this set is a female donor in good health, enrolled as a control in a pregnancy study.

The V and J genes are TRBV7-2 and TRBJ2-1; TRBD2 agrees at 15 bases. The CDR3 runs 19 residues. CDR1 and CDR2 (germline): SGHTA, FQGNSA. Germline trimming cut 5 bases from V and 0 bases from J; bases unmatched to any gene: 8. CDR3 sequence: CASSTPGTSGGSSYNEQFF. The CDR3 DNA reads TGTGCCAGCAGCACACCCGGGACTAGCGGGGGGAGCTCCTACAATGAGCAGTTCTTC.

The CDR3 is CASSLGLSGRYTDTQYF. For the CDR3, the DNA is TGTGCCAGCAGCTTAGGCCTTTCAGGGCGGTACACAGATACGCAGTATTTT. The chain has TRBV13 and TRBJ2-3; perhaps TRBD1 as D (5 bases). The CDR3 has 17 amino acids. Trimming took 0 bases from V and 2 from J, leaving 15 bases between them. CDR1 is PRHDT and CDR2 is FYEKMQ in the germline V gene (reference sequence).

The chain combines TRBV27 with TRBJ2-7, with TRBD2 as a possible D gene (6 bases). Germline V lookup: CDR1 MNHEY, CDR2 SMNVEV (reference sequence). With 7 bases removed from V and 1 base from J, the gap between germline ends came to 11 bases. The CDR3 consists of 13 residues. The CDR3 DNA is TGTGCCAGCACCAGACTAGGTTCCTACGAGCAGTACTTC. Amino acid sequence: CASTRLGSYEQYF.

The gene calls are TRBV18 and TRBJ1-5, with 8 bases fitting TRBD1. Trimming took 6 bases from V and 3 from J; bases not matched to a gene: 4. This CDR3 has 14 amino acids. Per germline, CDR1 KGHSH and CDR2 LQKENI. CDR3 in amino acids: CASSLGQDNQPQHF. The DNA for the CDR3 is TGTGCCAGCTCTCTGGGACAGGACAATCAGCCCCAGCATTTT.